Following are 13 T cell receptor beta chains from one sample sequenced in a study of control samples from healthy donors and cancer patients. Only in-frame clones appear in the TCRdb table, and some are missing; sequencing was by immunoSEQ multiplex PCR. The table records roughly 90,000 clones, around 90% of them present only once. The specimen was PBMCs. These TCRs come from a woman aged 45-59 years with colorectal cancer.

The J gene is TRBJ2-3, the V gene TRBV7-3; D possibly corresponds to TRBD1 (6 bases). Trimming pared 5 bases from V and 3 bases from J, leaving 9 bases between. The CDR3 contains 13 residues. The germline V gene has CDR1 SGHTA and CDR2 FQGTGA. For the CDR3, the DNA is TGTGCCAGCAGCAAGACAGGTACAGATACGCAGTATTTT. Translated: CASSKTGTDTQYF.

The chain links TRBV24-1 to TRBJ2-2; 8 bases are a match to TRBD1. V lost 6 bases, J lost 4 bases, and 6 bases stayed unmatched. There are 15 residues in the CDR3. From germline, CDR1 is KGHDR and CDR2 SFDVKD. The CDR3: CATSSTGVGTGELFF. Written as DNA, the CDR3 is TGTGCCACCAGTTCGACAGGGGTGGGCACCGGGGAGCTGTTTTTT.

The chain joins TRBV19 to TRBJ1-2, with 7 nucleotides matching TRBD1. Germline CDR1 is LNHDA and CDR2 is SQIVND (reference sequence). The CDR3 consists of 14 residues. The V and J ends lost 5 bases and 4 bases, in that order; junction bases with no gene match: 7. CDR3 bases: TGTGCCAGTAGTGCTCCGGGACAGACCTATGGCTACACCTTC. Amino acids: CASSAPGQTYGYTF.

The chain joins TRBV5-6 to TRBJ2-7; D ambiguous. Germline assignment: CDR1 SGHDT and CDR2 YYEEEE. Trimming removed 3 bases from V and 4 bases from J, with 14 bases in between. CDR3 length equals 14 residues. The CDR3 DNA is TGTGCCAGCAGCTCTTCTTATTCTGGGTACGAGCAGTACGTC. It encodes CASSSSYSGYEQYV.

This sequence joins TRBV7-2 and TRBJ2-6; D possibly corresponds to TRBD1 (6 bases). The CDR3 covers 16 residues. Germline CDR1 and CDR2: SGHTA and FQGNSA. Trimming stripped 4 bases from V and 4 bases from J, with 14 bases between. The CDR3 DNA reads as TGTGCCAGCAGCTCTGGGGGCTCTCTGGGGGCCAACGTCCTGACTTTC. Amino acid sequence: CASSSGGSLGANVLTF.

This clone was counted a few times. The genes are TRBV19 and TRBJ1-2; weak D call: TRBD1 (5 bases). Germline CDR1 and CDR2: LNHDA and SQIVND (reference sequence). V shed 7 bases and J shed 4 bases, with 19 bases lying between them. CDR3 length: 15 residues. The CDR3 spells CASTSKPGPGYGYTF. The CDR3 nucleotides are TGTGCCAGTACCTCCAAACCGGGACCGGGCTATGGCTACACCTTC. The whole variable domain, remainder taken from reference TRBV19 and TRBJ1-2, is DGGITQSPKYLFRKEGQNVTLSCEQNLNHDAMYWYRQDPGQGLRLIYYSQIVNDFQKGDIAEGYSVSREKKESFPLTVTSAQKNPTAFYLCASTSKPGPGYGYTFGSGTRLTVV.

The V call is TRBV19, the J call TRBJ2-3; tentatively, D is TRBD1 (6 bases). Trimming pared 9 bases from V and 0 bases from J, leaving 19 bases between. Germline CDR1 reads LNHDA; CDR2 reads SQIVND (reference sequence). This CDR3 is built from 16 residues. The DNA of the CDR3 is TGTGCCAGCCCTCGATTGACAGGTCCTAGCACAGATACGCAGTATTTT. Encoded protein: CASPRLTGPSTDTQYF.

V usage is TRBV6-2 or TRBV6-3 and J usage is TRBJ1-3, with D maybe TRBD1 (6 bases). The CDR3 is made up of 15 amino acids. The ends were cut back, 6 bases at V and 3 bases at J, with 15 bases in the middle. The germline V gene has CDR1 MNHEY and CDR2 SVGEGT. The DNA of the CDR3 is TGTGCCAGCAGCTCGGACAGAAATTATGGAAACACCATATATTTT. Encoded protein: CASSSDRNYGNTIYF.

The table lists this clone with a count of one. The rearrangement links TRBV3-1 (or the pseudogene TRBV3-2) to TRBJ1-2; D ambiguous. The V gene's germline CDR1 is LGHDT and CDR2 YNNKEL (reference sequence). The CDR3 has 13 amino acids. V gave up 1 base and J gave up 2 bases, with 5 bases separating them. CDR3 loop: CASSQGRNYGYTF. CDR3 nucleotides: TGTGCCAGCAGCCAAGGGCGGAACTATGGCTACACCTTC.

V is TRBV28 and J is TRBJ2-7, with D perhaps TRBD2 (7 bases). This CDR3 contains 13 residues. The ends were cut back, 3 bases at V and 2 bases at J, with 8 bases in the middle. Germline CDR1 MDHEN, CDR2 SYDVKM. DNA of the CDR3: TGTGCCAGCAGTTTGCGGGGGCCCTACGAGCAGTACGTC. Residues: CASSLRGPYEQYV.

This clone appeared once. The gene calls are TRBV30 and TRBJ2-6; 9 nucleotides agree with TRBD1. The germline V gene has CDR1 GTSNPN and CDR2 SVGIG (reference sequence). CDR3 size: 17 residues. V trimming: 2 bases; J trimming: 1 base; junction bases outside the gene matches: 6. The CDR3 loop reads CAWSRDRDLSGANVLTF. The CDR3 DNA reads TGTGCCTGGAGTCGGGACAGGGATTTATCTGGGGCCAACGTCCTGACTTTC.

The J gene is TRBJ1-1, the V gene TRBV29-1; 7 bases align to TRBD1. This CDR3 comprises 13 residues. The J segment lost 8 bases and the V segment lost 2 bases, leaving 8 bases of the junction unmatched. Germline V lookup: CDR1 SQVTM, CDR2 ANQGSEA. DNA for the CDR3: TGCAGCGTTGAACTCATGACAGGGACCGAAGCTTTCTTT. Protein sequence: CSVELMTGTEAFF.

V gene TRBV6-5 combines with J gene TRBJ1-2; the D gene is possibly TRBD1 (5 bases). Deletions cut 2 bases from V and 6 bases from J, with 13 bases between. Germline lookup yields CDR1 MNHEY and CDR2 SVGAGI. CDR3 length: 14 amino acids. CDR3 nucleotide sequence: TGTGCCAGCAGTTACACGGCGGGAGGGGATGGCTACACCTTC. Translating gives CASSYTAGGDGYTF.